This TCR beta chain is from a study of blood T cell repertoires in COVID-19. Sequencing was performed with immunoSEQ multiplex PCR; in TCRdb, only in-frame clones are kept and a portion is missing. The sample carries some 30,000 clones, around nine tenths recorded once. Trimming cost V 5 bases and J 7 bases, with 15 bases left between them. The CDR3 runs to 13 residues. Germline CDR1 and CDR2: LNHDA and SQIVND (reference sequence). In this sample, this clone turned up once. J is TRBJ2-7 and V is TRBV19; maybe TRBD1 (6 bases). Material for sequencing was peripheral blood. The TCR was taken from a human donor in a cohort sampled during active COVID-19. The donor label of this sample is uncertain. The DNA of the CDR3 is TGTGCCAGTAGTGCCAGGACAGTGGGGGAGCAGTACTTC. This encodes CASSARTVGEQYF.